Listed below are T cell receptor beta chains from one sample, sequenced in a study of T cell changes during pregnancy in multiple sclerosis. The protocol was immunoSEQ multiplex PCR, while the TCRdb copy is restricted to in-frame clones and leaves out a portion. Of around 50,000 clones listed, around 92% were seen once; the top ten hold approximately 0.69%. The sequencing here drew on CD4+ T cells from peripheral blood mononuclear cells, taken after pregnancy. The receptors originated from a female donor with multiple sclerosis, enrolled in a pregnancy study. The conserved cysteine and the conserved F or W are not part of the CDR3 here.

V	J	CDR3
TRBV7-3	TRBJ1-1	ASSLGPQGMNTEAF
TRBV7-8	TRBJ2-7	ASSLGQGADEQY
TRBV20-1	TRBJ2-2	SASISGELF
TRBV4-3	TRBJ2-7	ASSQNPGALGEQY
TRBV4-3	TRBJ2-3	ASSQDPPAGATDTQY
TRBV6-5	TRBJ2-1	ASRKIGTSGGEGF
TRBV5-1	TRBJ2-3	ASSYLAVSTDTQY
TRBV6-6	TRBJ2-5	ASSSRQGETQY
TRBV7-3	TRBJ2-2	ASSFRRTVGGELF
TRBV2	TRBJ2-3	ASRSGGTDTQY
TRBV7-7	TRBJ2-6	ASSTRISGANVLT
TRBV30	TRBJ2-7	AWSVLADTYEQY
TRBV5-5	TRBJ1-3	ASSSLDSPVGNTIY
TRBV11-2	TRBJ1-1	ASSLTGPTEAF
TRBV19	TRBJ2-1	ASSIRVQEANEQF
TRBV29-1	TRBJ2-1	SASEGASYNEQF
TRBV19	TRBJ1-5	ASSKSPGANSNQPQH
TRBV14	TRBJ2-1	ASSQDENTFNEQF
TRBV5-6	TRBJ2-7	ASSWRQGTYEQY
TRBV18	TRBJ2-5	ASSQLAGAAQETQY
TRBV9	TRBJ2-7	ASSVGGPYEQY
TRBV6-4	TRBJ2-3	ASKHLAGGPGTQY
TRBV7-2	TRBJ1-1	ASSSQRVGTEAF
TRBV7-6	TRBJ1-5	ASSLWADQPQH
TRBV7-3	TRBJ1-3	ASSLEPGVAGNTIY
TRBV6-5	TRBJ1-1	ASSSPDRGPLTEAF
TRBV11-3	TRBJ1-3	ASSPGTDSGNTIY
TRBV7-9	TRBJ2-7	ASSLPGGGPY
TRBV30	TRBJ2-7	AWSSSGFSYEQY